One TCR beta chain is described in this entry. This specimen includes other DNA sequences encoding the same CDR3. This sample stems from a study of blood T cell repertoires in COVID-19. Measured with immunoSEQ multiplex PCR; TCRdb has only the in-frame clones, and not every one. The sample records 150,000 to 200,000 clones, 90% being singletons. Trimming removed 2 bases from V and 0 bases from J, with 9 bases in between. Germline CDR1 and CDR2: SGHRS and YFSETQ. This CDR3 contains 14 residues. The source is a man aged 50 or older with acute or convalescent COVID-19. The sequenced material came from peripheral blood. The rearrangement joins TRBV5-1 to TRBJ2-7, with D maybe TRBD2 (6 bases). The CDR3 nucleotides read TGCGCCAGCAGCTTTTCCGGGAGCTCCTACGAGCAGTACTTC. This gives the protein CASSFSGSSYEQYF.